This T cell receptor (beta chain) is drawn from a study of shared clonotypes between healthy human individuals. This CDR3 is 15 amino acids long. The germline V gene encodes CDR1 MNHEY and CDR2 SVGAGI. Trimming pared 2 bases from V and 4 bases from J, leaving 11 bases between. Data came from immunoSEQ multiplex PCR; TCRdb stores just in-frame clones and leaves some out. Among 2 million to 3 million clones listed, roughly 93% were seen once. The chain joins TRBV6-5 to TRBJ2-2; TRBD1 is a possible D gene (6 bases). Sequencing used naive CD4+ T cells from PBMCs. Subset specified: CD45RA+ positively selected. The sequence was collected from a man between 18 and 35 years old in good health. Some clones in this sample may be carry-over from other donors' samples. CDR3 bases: TGTGCCAGCAGTTACCCGGGCAGGGGCACCGGGGAGCTGTTTTTT. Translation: CASSYPGRGTGELFF.